This T cell receptor (beta chain) was recovered during a study of OX40 agonist ivuxolimab in advanced cancers. In terms of the full investigation: Ivuxolimab, which targeted the costimulatory receptor OX40 (CD134), was an agonistic, fully human IgG2 monoclonal antibody. Patients were allowed to have had prior anti-PD-1, anti-PD-L1 or anti-CTLA-4 therapy, and more than 30% of the dose-escalation patients had previously received checkpoint inhibitors. Among the roughly 52 dose-escalation patients, around 20 had hepatocellular carcinoma, some 15 melanoma, 9 renal cell carcinoma and 9 head and neck cancer. Peripheral TCRbeta sequencing aimed to test whether ivuxolimab altered TCR sequence diversity and caused clonal T-cell expansion. Intravenous ivuxolimab was administered to patients every 2 weeks at six dose levels: 0.01, 0.1, 0.3, 1.5, 3 and 10 mg/kg. The dose-escalation cohort was around 84% male with a mean age of roughly 62 years, ranging from roughly 23 to 90. The paper describes the monotherapy dose-escalation part (N ≈ 51 patients) of the phase I trial of ivuxolimab. Three dose-escalation patients achieved partial responses, one with hepatocellular carcinoma and two with cutaneous melanoma.

The investigation overall reported the following: In partial responders in the 0.1-3.0 mg/kg groups, normalized peripheral clonal expansion was found to be among the lowest, especially among CD8+ T cells. Clonal expansion of both CD4+ and CD8+ blood T cells was observed from baseline to week 6 at doses 0.1 to 3.0 mg/kg. After ivuxolimab, expanded clones were on average more numerous among CD8+ T cells than among CD4+ T cells. The antigen specificity of the clonally expanded peripheral T cells was not determined. Low levels of normalized T-cell clonal expansion were also seen in some patients who did not respond.

For sequencing of the TCRbeta CDR3 region, genomic DNA was extracted from the sorted cells. TCRbeta CDR3 regions were sequenced using the immunoSEQ Assay. Held by TCRdb, this immuneACCESS table contains in-frame sequences only and omits some clones. Under half of the omission traces to an unresolved V gene where checked; the cause of the rest is unknown. The sample has 90,000 to 100,000 clones on record, 85% to 90% of them singletons. Approximately 0.36% of the sample goes to the ten largest clones. Patients with autoimmune disease history or receiving systemic immunosuppression were excluded from the trial. Peripheral blood for TCR sequencing was collected from all dose cohorts at baseline, on cycle 4 day 1, and on cycle 7 day 1. Samples came from an open-label, multicenter, first-in-human phase I dose-escalation trial of ivuxolimab. Adults with locally advanced or metastatic melanoma, renal cell carcinoma, hepatocellular carcinoma or head and neck squamous cell carcinoma were enrolled in the trial. CD4+ and CD8+ T cells were sorted separately from peripheral blood before TCR sequencing.

As regards this clone: No antigen is known for it. No much larger clonotype is one base removed from it; base qualities were not supplied.

Here the sequenced sample was CD4+ or CD8+ T cells sorted from blood, taken in a trial of the OX40 agonist ivuxolimab. This receptor was taken from an adult with an advanced solid tumor such as melanoma, head and neck, liver or kidney cancer.

The CDR3 protein sequence reads: CASSPSTAAGSQPQHF. The nucleotide sequence is TGTGCCAGCTCACCTTCTACGGCGGCGGGGAGCCAGCCCCAGCATTTT. The rearranged chain carries TRBV18 and TRBJ1-5, with the D segment identity uncertain. V loses 3 bases of germline sequence and J loses 7 bases, and the interval between the two ends is 19 bases. The CDR3 measures 16 amino acids from cysteine to phenylalanine. The kept DNA is CDR3 alone, 48 bases in frame from the first base. The germline V gene sets CDR1 to KGHSH and CDR2 to LQKENI.